This T cell receptor (beta chain) was obtained from a study of OX40 agonist ivuxolimab in advanced cancers. Study-wide context: At doses from 0.01 to 10 mg/kg, patients were given intravenous ivuxolimab every 2 weeks.

Only in-frame clones appear in the TCRdb table, and some are missing; sequencing was by immunoSEQ multiplex PCR. The table has around 100,000 clones, almost 90% seen once. Trimming shortened V by 4 bases and J by 7 bases, and 18 bases separated the two germline ends. The CDR3 runs 16 residues. Germline CDR1 and CDR2: SGHKS and YYEKEE (reference sequence). No patient had autoimmune disease or received systemic immunosuppression. This TCR came from an adult with an advanced solid tumor such as melanoma, head and neck, liver or kidney cancer. Sequenced here: CD4+ or CD8+ T cells sorted from blood, sampled in a trial of the OX40 agonist ivuxolimab. The genes are TRBV5-5 and TRBJ1-6, with D possibly being TRBD1 (5 bases). CDR3 in DNA: TGTGCCAGCAGCCTCTTTGAGACAGCCAGCAATTCACCCCTCCACTTT. Amino acids: CASSLFETASNSPLHF.